One T cell receptor beta chain is described in this entry. Its target is unknown. The germline gene is not matched at one end of the junction; a read error may be the cause. Germline loops: CDR1 MDHEN, CDR2 SYDVKM. CDR3 size: 14 residues. The data derive from a study of metastatic and nonmetastatic thyroid tumors. TCRdb re-called clones from the PCR reads using MiXCR. The sample yields 45,000 to 65,000 clones, approximately 15% seen once. Until they underwent thyroid surgery, no patient had received any treatment. Overall study findings and caveats: Benign nodules reportedly had significantly lower TCR beta diversity than malignant thyroid tumors in blood and tumor.

The sequenced material came from blood. The chain combines TRBV28 with TRBJ1-1; a possible D gene is TRBD1 (5 bases). The source is a female donor with papillary thyroid cancer or a benign thyroid nodule (not recorded which). Some clones in this sample may be carry-over from other donors' samples. The CDR3 DNA is TGTGCCAGCAGCCGGGGGGAAGCGAACACTGAAGATTTCTTT. This encodes CASSRGEANTEDFF.